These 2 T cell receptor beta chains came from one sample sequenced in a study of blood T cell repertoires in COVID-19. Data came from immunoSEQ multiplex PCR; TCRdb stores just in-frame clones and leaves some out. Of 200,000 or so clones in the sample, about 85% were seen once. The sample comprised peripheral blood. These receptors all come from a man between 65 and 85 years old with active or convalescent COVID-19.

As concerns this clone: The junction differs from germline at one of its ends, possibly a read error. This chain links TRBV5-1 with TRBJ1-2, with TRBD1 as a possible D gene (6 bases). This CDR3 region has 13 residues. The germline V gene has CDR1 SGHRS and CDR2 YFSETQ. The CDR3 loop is CASSLNRDYGYTF. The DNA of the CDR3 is TGCGCCAGCAGCTTGAACAGGGACTACGGCTACACCTTC.

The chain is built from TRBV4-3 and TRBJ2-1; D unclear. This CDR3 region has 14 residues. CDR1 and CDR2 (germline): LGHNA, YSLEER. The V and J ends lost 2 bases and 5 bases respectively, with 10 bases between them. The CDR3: CASSQSKQNNEQFF. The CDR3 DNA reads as TGCGCCAGCAGCCAAAGCAAACAGAACAATGAGCAGTTCTTC.